A selection of T cell receptor beta chains follows, all from one sample in a study of regulatory dendritic cells for organ transplantation. The data were produced by immunoSEQ multiplex PCR, yet TCRdb's version contains in-frame clones alone and is incomplete. This repertoire shows under 45,000 clones, about 89% found once; its top ten account for about 0.062%. The specimen sequenced was naive CD4+ T cells from blood. The receptors come from a human donor in good health. Each CDR3 is given with its conserved first and last residue. A D gene is named only where the DNA matches it firmly. Some rows have no size entry. The others give once, few or many, or a class for an expanded clone.

16	TRBV2	.	TRBJ1-5	.	CASTREQGGGNQPQHF	TGTGCCAGCACCAGGGAACAGGGTGGGGGGAATCAGCCCCAGCATTTT
15	TRBV19	TRBD2	TRBJ2-5	.	CASKAGIGYQETQYF	TGTGCCAGTAAAGCGGGGATAGGGTACCAAGAGACCCAGTACTTC
16	TRBV4-1	.	TRBJ2-7	.	CASSMQGAGLPYEQYF	TGCGCCAGCAGCATGCAGGGCGCGGGCCTACCATACGAGCAGTACTTC
14	TRBV6-1	.	TRBJ1-2	once	CASSESGAPTGYTF	TGTGCCAGCAGTGAATCTGGGGCTCCCACGGGCTACACCTTC
13	TRBV11-3	TRBD2	TRBJ2-1	.	CASSLSRGGEQFF	TGTGCCAGCAGCTTATCCCGGGGGGGTGAGCAGTTCTTC
14	TRBV4-1	.	TRBJ1-5	.	CASSQAGSNQPQHF	TGCGCCAGCAGCCAAGCGGGCAGTAATCAGCCCCAGCATTTT
15	TRBV5-1	TRBD2	TRBJ2-3	.	CASSLSGIGTDTQYF	TGCGCCAGCAGCTTGAGCGGGATTGGCACAGATACGCAGTATTTT
15	TRBV18	.	TRBJ2-3	.	CASSLDRQSTDTQYF	TGTGCCAGCTCACTAGACAGACAGAGCACAGATACGCAGTATTTT
16	TRBV15	TRBD2	TRBJ2-1	.	CATSTPGTTAYNEQFF	TGTGCCACCAGCACCCCCGGGACTACCGCCTACAATGAGCAGTTCTTC
18	TRBV7-9	.	TRBJ2-1	.	CASSLEQLAPRRNNEQFF	TGTGCCAGCAGCTTAGAACAACTAGCCCCCAGAAGAAACAATGAGCAGTTCTTC
16	TRBV9	.	TRBJ2-1	.	CASSASGTLTYNEQFF	TGTGCCAGCAGCGCCTCCGGGACGTTAACCTACAATGAGCAGTTCTTC
15	TRBV2	.	TRBJ2-3	once	CATRQGRGGTDTQYF	TGTGCCACCCGCCAAGGCCGAGGGGGCACAGATACGCAGTATTTT
22	TRBV19	TRBD1	TRBJ1-1	.	CASSYVIRGGKPGGWGPDEAFF	TGTGCCAGTAGTTACGTCATCCGGGGCGGGAAACCAGGGGGCTGGGGCCCAGATGAAGCTTTCTTT
15	TRBV18	.	TRBJ2-3	.	CASSLDQQGTDTQYF	TGTGCCAGCTCACTTGACCAGCAGGGGACAGATACGCAGTATTTT
14	TRBV10-3	TRBD1	TRBJ2-3	.	CAISEDRGADTQYF	TGTGCCATCAGTGAGGACAGGGGCGCAGATACGCAGTATTTT
14	TRBV5-6	.	TRBJ1-1	.	CASSLSFLGAEAFF	TGTGCCAGCAGCTTGAGTTTCCTCGGGGCTGAAGCTTTCTTT
15	TRBV6-4	.	TRBJ2-3	once	CASASGESRTDTQYF	TGTGCCAGCGCGTCGGGAGAATCAAGGACAGATACGCAGTATTTT
13	TRBV29-1	.	TRBJ1-1	.	CSVGGKLNTEAFF	TGCAGCGTTGGAGGAAAGTTGAACACTGAAGCTTTCTTT
16	TRBV7-9	.	TRBJ1-1	.	CASSLGAGRLNTEAFF	TGTGCCAGCAGCTTAGGGGCGGGCAGGTTAAACACTGAAGCTTTCTTT
14	TRBV4-3	.	TRBJ2-7	.	CASSWDSSSYEQYF	TGCGCCAGCAGCTGGGACTCAAGCTCCTACGAGCAGTACTTC
15	TRBV11-2	TRBD1	TRBJ2-7	.	CASSPLTGSSYEQYF	TGTGCCAGCAGCCCTCTGACAGGGAGCTCCTACGAGCAGTACTTC
13	TRBV28	.	TRBJ1-5	.	CASSLGRRSPQHF	TGTGCCAGCAGTTTAGGCAGGAGATCGCCCCAGCATTTT
17	TRBV7-2	TRBD2	TRBJ2-1	.	CASSLGTSGRVGNEQFF	TGTGCCAGCAGCTTAGGGACTAGCGGGAGGGTCGGCAATGAGCAGTTCTTC
18	TRBV11-3	TRBD2	TRBJ2-1	once	CASSTRRLAGGPHNEQFF	TGTGCCAGCAGCACCCGTCGACTAGCGGGGGGACCCCACAATGAGCAGTTCTTC
13	TRBV7-9	.	TRBJ2-5	.	CASSLGQQETQYF	TGTGCCAGCAGCTTAGGGCAGCAAGAGACCCAGTACTTC
15	TRBV19	.	TRBJ2-1	.	CASSTLGQGHNEQFF	TGTGCCAGTAGTACCCTAGGGCAGGGTCATAATGAGCAGTTCTTC
14	TRBV5-1	TRBD2	TRBJ2-3	.	CASSFSGSTDTQYF	TGCGCCAGCAGCTTTAGCGGGAGTACAGATACGCAGTATTTT
14	TRBV11-2	TRBD1	TRBJ1-2	.	CASSLTQGVEDYTF	TGTGCCAGCAGCTTGACACAGGGGGTAGAGGATTACACCTTC
15	TRBV10-3	TRBD2	TRBJ2-3	.	CAIGLGLERPDTQYF	TGTGCCATCGGGTTGGGACTAGAGAGACCAGATACGCAGTATTTT
13	TRBV27	.	TRBJ2-2	.	CASSAPNTGELFF	TGTGCCAGCAGTGCGCCGAACACCGGGGAGCTGTTTTTT
16	TRBV18	.	TRBJ2-6	.	CASSPPPSSGANVLTF	TGTGCCAGCTCACCACCCCCTTCCTCTGGGGCCAACGTCCTGACTTTC
14	TRBV19	.	TRBJ1-2	.	CASSIVTPMGGYTF	TGTGCCAGTAGTATAGTAACACCCATGGGAGGCTACACCTTC
14	TRBV6-5	TRBD1	TRBJ2-7	.	CASSRDRGLNEQYF	TGTGCCAGCAGCCGCGACAGGGGGCTCAACGAGCAGTACTTC
15	TRBV15	.	TRBJ2-1	.	CATSRQTGFYNEQFF	TGTGCCACCAGCAGGCAGACAGGATTCTACAATGAGCAGTTCTTC
13	TRBV19	.	TRBJ2-7	once	CASSISGSYEQYF	TGTGCCAGTAGTATTTCTGGTTCCTACGAGCAGTACTTC
16	TRBV7-9	.	TRBJ1-4	.	CASSLGRYTTNEKLFF	TGTGCCAGCAGCTTAGGCAGATATACAACTAATGAAAAACTGTTTTTT
14	TRBV7-2	.	TRBJ2-7	.	CASSFREGPYEQYF	TGTGCCAGCAGCTTTCGCGAAGGGCCCTACGAGCAGTACTTC
14	TRBV9	.	TRBJ2-3	.	CASSAPVRPDTQYF	TGTGCCAGCAGCGCCCCCGTGAGACCAGATACGCAGTATTTT
16	TRBV5-1	.	TRBJ1-2	.	CASSPDTSRSNYGYTF	TGCGCCAGCAGCCCTGACACTTCCCGGTCAAACTATGGCTACACCTTC
16	TRBV6-6	TRBD2	TRBJ2-7	.	CASSYSWRGGLYEQYF	TGTGCCAGCAGTTACTCTTGGCGGGGGGGACTCTACGAGCAGTACTTC
17	TRBV7-5	.	TRBJ1-5	.	CARNADKLVRCNQPQHF	TGTGCCAGAAACGCCGACAAATTAGTTCGTTGCAATCAGCCCCAGCATTTT
11	TRBV28	.	TRBJ1-1	.	CASSQKAEAFF	TGTGCCAGCAGTCAGAAGGCTGAAGCTTTCTTT
14	TRBV18	.	TRBJ1-5	.	CASSPMGGNQPQHF	TGTGCCAGCTCACCCATGGGGGGCAATCAGCCCCAGCATTTT
13	TRBV7-3	.	TRBJ1-1	.	CASSPTIGTEAFF	TGTGCCAGCAGCCCGACCATAGGCACTGAAGCTTTCTTT
16	TRBV7-2	TRBD1	TRBJ1-5	few	CASSLVGQGANQPQHF	TGTGCCAGCAGCTTAGTGGGACAGGGGGCGAATCAGCCCCAGCATTTT
12	TRBV6-1	.	TRBJ2-5	few	CASLRAGRTQYF	TGTGCCAGCCTCCGGGCAGGGCGGACCCAGTACTTC
15	TRBV19	TRBD1	TRBJ2-5	.	CASRETTGGQETQYF	TGTGCCAGTAGGGAGACGACAGGGGGTCAAGAGACCCAGTACTTC
11	TRBV7-3	.	TRBJ2-7	once	CASSLRLEQYF	TGTGCCAGCAGCTTACGGCTCGAGCAGTACTTC
18	TRBV7-9	.	TRBJ1-3	.	CASSLEVTRDLSGNTIYF	TGTGCCAGCAGCTTAGAGGTGACAAGGGATCTTTCTGGAAACACCATATATTTT
14	TRBV5-6	TRBD2	TRBJ2-5	few	CASRRLAGAKTQYF	TGTGCCAGCAGGCGACTAGCGGGGGCGAAGACCCAGTACTTC
17	TRBV4-3	TRBD1	TRBJ2-1	.	CASSHPDRGRSYNEQFF	TGCGCCAGCAGCCACCCAGACAGGGGGCGATCCTACAATGAGCAGTTCTTC
14	TRBV7-6	.	TRBJ2-7	.	CASSLDRSRTEQYF	TGTGCCAGCAGCTTAGACAGATCACGGACCGAGCAGTACTTC
14	TRBV18	.	TRBJ2-3	.	CASSPLASTDTQYF	TGTGCCAGCTCACCCCTAGCGAGCACAGATACGCAGTATTTT
14	TRBV27	TRBD1	TRBJ2-7	.	CASSRRDRAYEQYF	TGTGCCAGCAGTCGCCGGGACAGGGCCTACGAGCAGTACTTC
13	TRBV5-1	TRBD1	TRBJ2-7	.	CASSGGTAYEQYF	TGCGCCAGCAGCGGTGGGACAGCCTACGAGCAGTACTTC
17	TRBV7-9	TRBD1	TRBJ2-7	.	CASSPRAPTGAPYEQYF	TGTGCCAGCAGCCCCCGAGCCCCGACAGGGGCTCCCTACGAGCAGTACTTC
12	TRBV12-5	.	TRBJ2-1	.	CASGLRWHEQFF	TGTGCTAGTGGTTTGAGGTGGCATGAGCAGTTCTTC